These T cell receptor beta chains were read from a single sample in a study of CD8+ T cells in alopecia areata. Assay used: immunoSEQ multiplex PCR; TCRdb lists only in-frame clones, some missing. The sample has 150,000 to 200,000 clones; roughly 65% are singletons. Sequencing used CD4+ T cells sorted from blood, obtained at week 4, from a patient treated with tofacitinib. These receptors were collected from a human donor with alopecia areata. Both conserved end residues are part of each CDR3. Fields, in order: CDR3 DNA, CDR3 protein, V gene, J gene, clone size, D gene, CDR3 length. D genes are given only for firm matches. Clone size appears in some rows only: once, few, many, or a class for an expanded clone.

TGCAGCGTGGGGGAACAGGGTCAAGAGACCCAGTACTTC	CSVGEQGQETQYF	TRBV29-1	TRBJ2-5	-	-	13
TGCAGCGTTGGCTATGAGCAGTTCTTC	CSVGYEQFF	TRBV29-1	TRBJ2-1	few	-	9
TGTGCCAGCAGTTTACAGGTTCAGGCCACTGAAGCTTTCTTT	CASSLQVQATEAFF	TRBV27	TRBJ1-1	-	-	14
TGCAGCTCACGAGGGGGGGGCTTCGATGGCTACACCTTC	CSSRGGGFDGYTF	TRBV29-1	TRBJ1-2	-	-	13
TGTGCCTGGACACCCGGGGTACCTGAAGCTTTCTTT	CAWTPGVPEAFF	TRBV30	TRBJ1-1	-	-	12
TGTGCCAGCAGCCTACACGCTGGGGGAGGCGAGCAGTACTTC	CASSLHAGGGEQYF	TRBV7-9	TRBJ2-7	-	-	14
TGTGCCAGCAGCTTAGCGGGGTTCACAGATACGCAGTATTTT	CASSLAGFTDTQYF	TRBV7-2	TRBJ2-3	once	-	14
TGTGCCAGCTCACCCCGACAGGACCATAATTCACCCCTCCACTTT	CASSPRQDHNSPLHF	TRBV18	TRBJ1-6	-	-	15
TGTGCCTGGACCCCCCAGGACAGGTGGGAACGCGGCTACACCTTC	CAWTPQDRWERGYTF	TRBV30	TRBJ1-2	-	TRBD1	15
TGTGCCAGCAGTACCCCGGCTAGTGCTGGCTACGAGCAGTACTTC	CASSTPASAGYEQYF	TRBV6-6	TRBJ2-7	-	-	15
TGTGCCACCAGCAGAGCACGACAGGGGAATCAGCCCCAGCATTTT	CATSRARQGNQPQHF	TRBV15	TRBJ1-5	-	TRBD1	15
TGCAGCGGTCAAGGACAGGCAGGCACTGAAGCTTTCTTT	CSGQGQAGTEAFF	TRBV29-1	TRBJ1-1	-	TRBD1	13
TGCGCCAGCAGCTCGGATGGGGAGCTTGGGCAGCCCCAGCATTTT	CASSSDGELGQPQHF	TRBV5-1	TRBJ1-5	-	-	15
TGTGCCAGCAGTTTGGGCATCTCGGGGACCCAGTACTTC	CASSLGISGTQYF	TRBV27	TRBJ2-5	-	-	13
TGTGCCTGGAGCGTGAAGCCGGGACAGGGAACTGGCTACACCTTC	CAWSVKPGQGTGYTF	TRBV30	TRBJ1-2	-	TRBD1	15
TGTGCCAGCAGCCCATTACAGGGGTTGAATCGACAGCCCCAGCATTTT	CASSPLQGLNRQPQHF	TRBV7-9	TRBJ1-5	-	TRBD1	16
TGTGCCAGCAGCTTAGCCCAAAACTCCTACGAGCAGTACTTC	CASSLAQNSYEQYF	TRBV7-2	TRBJ2-7	few	-	14
TGCAGCGTTGACACAGGGACATTATATTTT	CSVDTGTLYF	TRBV29-1	TRBJ1-3	-	-	10
TGTGCCAGCAGCTTAGTGTCGGGGGCGTCTGAAGCTTTCTTT	CASSLVSGASEAFF	TRBV7-2	TRBJ1-1	-	-	14
TGCGCCAGCAGCCAATCGACCAACACAGATACGCAGTATTTT	CASSQSTNTDTQYF	TRBV4-1	TRBJ2-3	-	-	14
TGCAGTGCTAGAGGGAATGGCTACACCTTC	CSARGNGYTF	TRBV20-1	TRBJ1-2	once	-	10
TGTGCCAGCAGCTTTAGGGAGACCGTTCTGAACACTGAAGCTTTCTTT	CASSFRETVLNTEAFF	TRBV5-6	TRBJ1-1	-	-	16
TGCAGCGTTGAAGAAGAACATAATGAGCAGTTCTTC	CSVEEEHNEQFF	TRBV29-1	TRBJ2-1	once	-	12
TGCAGCACGGACAGGGAGCTTAATGAGCAGTTCTTC	CSTDRELNEQFF	TRBV29-1	TRBJ2-1	-	TRBD1	12
TGCAGCGCGAAGACAGGGCGGACAGATACGCAGTATTTT	CSAKTGRTDTQYF	TRBV29-1	TRBJ2-3	-	TRBD1	13
TGTGCCAGCAGCCTAGCGGCTATGAACACCGGGGAGCTGTTTTTT	CASSLAAMNTGELFF	TRBV7-2	TRBJ2-2	few	TRBD2	15
TGTGCCAGCAGTTCCGACGCAGTCTATGGCTACACCTTC	CASSSDAVYGYTF	TRBV6-5	TRBJ1-2	-	-	13
TGCAGCACAATCTGGGTGAATACGCAGTATTTT	CSTIWVNTQYF	TRBV29-1	TRBJ2-3	-	-	11
TGCACCACCCAGCCCAGGGGGCAGGGTGGCTACACCTTC	CTTQPRGQGGYTF	TRBV29-1	TRBJ1-2	-	TRBD1	13
TGCGCCAGCAGCTTGCGGGGTACACGAGCAGATACGCAGTATTTT	CASSLRGTRADTQYF	TRBV5-1	TRBJ2-3	-	-	15
TGTGCCAGCAGTCCGACGGCCTTTAATGAGCAGTTCTTC	CASSPTAFNEQFF	TRBV6-6	TRBJ2-1	-	-	13
TGTGCCAGTAGTACAAGGACAGACCCGAACTATGGCTACACCTTC	CASSTRTDPNYGYTF	TRBV19	TRBJ1-2	-	-	15
TGTGCCTGGAGTGGGCTAGCGGGGGGCCGCGCCTACGAGCAGTACTTC	CAWSGLAGGRAYEQYF	TRBV30	TRBJ2-7	-	TRBD2	16
TGCGCCAGCACCGAAGGAGTACTGCCCTACGAGCAGTACTTC	CASTEGVLPYEQYF	TRBV10-2	TRBJ2-7	-	-	14
TGCAGCGGCTGCTTAGGGACCTACAATGAGCAGTTCTTC	CSGCLGTYNEQFF	TRBV29-1	TRBJ2-1	-	-	13
TGTGCCATCAGTTCGGACAAGCGCCCTAGCACAGATACGCAGTATTTT	CAISSDKRPSTDTQYF	TRBV10-3	TRBJ2-3	-	-	16